These T cell receptor beta chains were read from a single sample in a study of PD-1 blockade in classical Hodgkin lymphoma. Using immunoSEQ multiplex PCR, the repertoire was profiled, and TCRdb retains in-frame clones only, with some absent. The sample shows under 20,000 clones, about three quarters of them seen only once. Sequences were derived from CD4+ T cells from blood, sampled before the fourth cycle of nivolumab. Receptors originate from a human donor with classical Hodgkin lymphoma. Both conserved end residues are part of each CDR3. A D gene is named only where the DNA matches it firmly. For some rows the clone size is stated as once, few or many, or as a class when expanded; others skip it.

TRBV15	NA	TRBJ2-3	NA	CATSRERSGSTQYF	TGTGCCACCAGCAGAGAAAGAAGTGGGTCTACGCAGTATTTT
TRBV19	NA	TRBJ1-5	NA	CASSMAQHSNQPQHF	TGTGCCAGTAGTATGGCGCAGCATAGCAATCAGCCCCAGCATTTT
TRBV29-1	NA	TRBJ2-2	NA	CSVGWATGELFF	TGCAGCGTTGGGTGGGCCACCGGGGAGCTGTTTTTT
TRBV5-1	NA	TRBJ2-5	TRBD1	CASSSNRQGRQTQYF	TGCGCCAGCAGCTCCAACCGACAGGGTCGGCAGACCCAGTACTTC
TRBV7-8	NA	TRBJ2-1	NA	CASSLVDLRNEQFF	TGTGCCAGCAGCTTAGTGGACCTGAGAAATGAGCAGTTCTTC
TRBV2	NA	TRBJ1-1	TRBD1	CASSAQGGNTEAFF	TGTGCCAGCAGCGCACAGGGGGGAAACACTGAAGCTTTCTTT
TRBV4-1	NA	TRBJ2-1	TRBD2	CASSRLAGALNEQFF	TGCGCCAGCAGCCGACTAGCGGGAGCTTTGAATGAGCAGTTCTTC
TRBV5-8	NA	TRBJ2-1	TRBD2	CASSYQLAGVELF	TGTGCCAGCAGCTACCAGCTAGCGGGGGTAGAGCTCTTC
TRBV7-8	NA	TRBJ2-5	NA	CASSQGTFQETQYF	TGTGCCAGCAGCCAAGGGACTTTTCAAGAGACCCAGTACTTC
TRBV7-8	NA	TRBJ2-3	TRBD2	CASSPRVAGITDTQYF	TGTGCCAGCAGCCCCCGGGTAGCGGGGATCACAGATACGCAGTATTTT
TRBV15	NA	TRBJ1-1	NA	CATSTQPQVGTEAFF	TGTGCCACCAGCACACAACCCCAGGTCGGCACTGAAGCTTTCTTT
TRBV11-2	few	TRBJ1-1	NA	CASSFGRAAGAFF	TGTGCCAGCAGCTTCGGCCGCGCAGCGGGGGCTTTCTTT
TRBV7-9	NA	TRBJ2-1	NA	CASSPPGWGHNEQFF	TGTGCCAGCAGCCCCCCAGGTTGGGGACACAATGAGCAGTTCTTC
TRBV5-4	NA	TRBJ2-1	NA	CASSLAGSEQFF	TGTGCCAGCAGCTTGGCGGGGAGTGAGCAGTTCTTC
TRBV14	NA	TRBJ2-7	TRBD1	CASSPYFGQDSYEQYF	TGTGCCAGCAGCCCCTACTTTGGACAGGACTCCTACGAGCAGTACTTC
TRBV10-3	few	TRBJ1-1	NA	CAISPVGNTEAFF	TGTGCCATCAGTCCGGTTGGGAACACTGAAGCTTTCTTT
TRBV2	large	TRBJ1-2	NA	CASRVGWDGYTF	TGTGCCAGCCGAGTCGGGTGGGATGGCTACACCTTC
TRBV19	NA	TRBJ2-6	NA	CASSLLSGANVLTF	TGTGCCAGTAGTCTTCTCTCTGGGGCCAACGTCCTGACTTTC
TRBV27	NA	TRBJ1-2	TRBD1	CASRRTGDLGYTF	TGTGCCAGCAGGCGTACAGGGGACCTAGGCTACACCTTC
TRBV7-9	NA	TRBJ2-3	TRBD2	CASSRRDYTDTQYF	TGTGCCAGCAGCCGAAGGGACTATACAGATACGCAGTATTTT
TRBV5-1	NA	TRBJ2-7	TRBD1	CASSLGGQGFYEQYF	TGCGCCAGCAGCTTGGGGGGACAGGGGTTCTACGAGCAGTACTTC
TRBV5-1	NA	TRBJ1-1	TRBD1	CASRHAIRDRAEAFF	TGCGCCAGCAGACATGCGATCAGGGACAGGGCTGAAGCTTTCTTT
TRBV4-1	NA	TRBJ1-4	NA	CASSRQHWFTNEKLFF	TGCGCCAGCAGCCGCCAACATTGGTTTACTAATGAAAAACTGTTTTTT
TRBV28	NA	TRBJ2-1	NA	CASSGLGSQRAMNEQFF	TGTGCCAGCAGTGGGCTGGGTTCGCAACGTGCAATGAATGAGCAGTTCTTC
TRBV2	NA	TRBJ2-3	TRBD2	CASSPVGLAADTQYF	TGTGCCAGCAGTCCCGTAGGACTAGCTGCAGATACGCAGTATTTT
TRBV16	NA	TRBJ2-7	TRBD1	CASSPDRGRLVSSYEQYF	TGTGCCAGCAGCCCAGACAGGGGGCGATTAGTCAGCTCCTACGAGCAGTACTTC
TRBV30	NA	TRBJ2-5	TRBD1	CAWGDSKETQYF	TGTGCCTGGGGGGACAGTAAAGAGACCCAGTACTTC
TRBV6-1	NA	TRBJ2-7	TRBD1	CASGLTGTGAYEQYF	TGTGCCAGCGGATTAACCGGGACAGGGGCCTACGAGCAGTACTTC
TRBV29-1	NA	TRBJ2-1	NA	CSVRGYNEQFF	TGCAGCGTTAGAGGGTACAATGAGCAGTTCTTC
TRBV1	NA	TRBJ2-3	NA	CTSSQEVAENSTDTQYF	TGCACCAGCAGCCAAGAAGTTGCGGAAAATAGCACAGATACGCAGTATTTT
TRBV25-1	few	TRBJ2-3	NA	CASSEVFTDTQYF	TGTGCCAGCAGTGAAGTCTTTACAGATACGCAGTATTTT
TRBV11-2	NA	TRBJ2-5	NA	CASSPYPEAETQETQYF	TGTGCCAGCAGCCCCTACCCTGAGGCAGAGACCCAAGAGACCCAGTACTTC
TRBV5-4	NA	TRBJ1-1	NA	CASSLDRNTEAFF	TGTGCCAGCAGCCTGGACAGAAACACTGAAGCTTTCTTT
TRBV6-6	few	TRBJ1-5	TRBD1	CASRYTGGNQPQHF	TGTGCCAGCAGGTACACAGGGGGCAATCAGCCCCAGCATTTT
TRBV19	NA	TRBJ2-7	NA	CASSPRAGRTYEQYF	TGTGCCAGTAGTCCCCGGGCAGGGCGAACCTACGAGCAGTACTTC
TRBV6-5	once	TRBJ2-2	NA	CASSYSRGAGELFF	TGTGCCAGCAGTTACTCGAGAGGGGCCGGGGAGCTGTTTTTT
TRBV10-1	NA	TRBJ1-5	NA	CASKPLRGYEPQHF	TGCGCCAGCAAACCGCTTAGAGGGTATGAGCCCCAGCATTTT
TRBV6-5	few	TRBJ1-6	NA	CASRASGNSPLHF	TGTGCCAGCAGGGCCAGCGGTAATTCACCCCTCCACTTT
TRBV11-1	NA	TRBJ2-2	NA	CASSLTRAGELFF	TGTGCCAGCAGCTTAACGAGAGCCGGGGAGCTGTTTTTT
TRBV4-3	NA	TRBJ2-1	NA	CASSQDWGSYNEQFF	TGCGCCAGCAGCCAAGACTGGGGCTCCTACAATGAGCAGTTCTTC
TRBV13	NA	TRBJ1-5	NA	CASSFGINQPQHF	TGTGCCAGCAGCTTCGGTATCAATCAGCCCCAGCATTTT
TRBV19	NA	TRBJ2-7	TRBD2	CASSALAGGPYEQYF	TGTGCCAGTAGTGCCCTAGCGGGAGGGCCCTACGAGCAGTACTTC
TRBV5-4	NA	TRBJ2-2	TRBD2	CASSVSGMGGTGELFF	TGTGCCAGCAGCGTTAGCGGGATGGGCGGAACCGGGGAGCTGTTTTTT
TRBV5-1	NA	TRBJ2-2	NA	CASSPPTEGSGELFF	TGCGCCAGCAGCCCCCCCACCGAAGGGTCCGGGGAGCTGTTTTTT
TRBV7-9	NA	TRBJ1-2	NA	CASSLDLLRAGGYTF	TGTGCCAGCAGCTTAGACTTACTCCGGGCGGGGGGCTACACCTTC
TRBV19	NA	TRBJ2-2	TRBD2	CASSIGGSYTGELFF	TGTGCCAGTAGTATAGGCGGGAGTTACACCGGGGAGCTGTTTTTT
TRBV28	NA	TRBJ2-5	NA	CASSPTGNRGTQYF	TGTGCCAGCAGTCCCACAGGGAATCGTGGGACCCAGTACTTC
TRBV11-2	NA	TRBJ1-2	NA	CASSFDGQIYGYTF	TGTGCCAGCAGCTTCGACGGCCAAATCTATGGCTACACCTTC
TRBV7-9	NA	TRBJ2-1	NA	CASSLELGVWSEQFF	TGTGCCAGCAGCTTAGAATTAGGGGTGTGGAGTGAGCAGTTCTTC
TRBV5-8	NA	TRBJ2-1	NA	CASSFPPRGRYNEQFF	TGTGCCAGCAGCTTCCCCCCCAGGGGTCGTTACAATGAGCAGTTCTTC
TRBV27	NA	TRBJ1-2	NA	CASSSTGLRGPMLGYTF	TGTGCCAGCAGTTCCACAGGGCTGAGGGGCCCTATGTTGGGCTACACCTTC
TRBV27	few	TRBJ1-2	NA	CASSHRGTTNYGYTF	TGTGCCAGCAGTCACCGGGGGACTACTAACTATGGCTACACCTTC
TRBV10-1	NA	TRBJ2-7	TRBD2	CASSESSGSFASYEQYF	TGCGCCAGCAGTGAGAGTAGCGGGAGCTTCGCCTCCTACGAGCAGTACTTC
TRBV7-6	NA	TRBJ1-2	NA	CASSLVDSVNYGYTF	TGTGCCAGCAGCTTAGTTGACAGTGTTAACTATGGCTACACCTTC
TRBV5-1	NA	TRBJ2-5	TRBD2	CASSPSGGRETQYF	TGCGCCAGCAGCCCTAGCGGGGGCCGGGAGACCCAGTACTTC